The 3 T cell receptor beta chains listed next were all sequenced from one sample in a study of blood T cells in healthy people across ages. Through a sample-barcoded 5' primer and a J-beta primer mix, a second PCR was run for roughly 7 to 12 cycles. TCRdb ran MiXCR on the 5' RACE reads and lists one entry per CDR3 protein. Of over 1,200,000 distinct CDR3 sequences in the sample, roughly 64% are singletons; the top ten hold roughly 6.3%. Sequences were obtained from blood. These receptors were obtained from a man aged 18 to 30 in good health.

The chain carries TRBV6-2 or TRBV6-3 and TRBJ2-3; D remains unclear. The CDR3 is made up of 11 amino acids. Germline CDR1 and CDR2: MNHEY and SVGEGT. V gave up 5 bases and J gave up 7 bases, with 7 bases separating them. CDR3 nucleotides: TGTGCCAGCAGTCTCACCTATACGCAGTATTTT. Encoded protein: CASSLTYTQYF.

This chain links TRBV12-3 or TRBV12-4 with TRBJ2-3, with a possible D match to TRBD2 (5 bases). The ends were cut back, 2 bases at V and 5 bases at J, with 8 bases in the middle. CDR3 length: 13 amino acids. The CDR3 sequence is CASSLPGRDTQYF. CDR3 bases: TGTGCCAGCAGTTTACCGGGGAGAGATACGCAGTATTTT.

The CDR3 protein is CASSWGVRAEQYF. The CDR3 coding sequence is TGTGCCAGCAGCTGGGGAGTCAGGGCGGAGCAGTACTTC. The chain uses TRBV6-5 and TRBJ2-1; perhaps D is TRBD1 or TRBD2 (5 bases each). The J call may be wrong; the DNA end is better matched by TRBJ2-7. CDR1 MNHEY and CDR2 SVGAGI come from the germline V gene. The CDR3 has 13 residues.